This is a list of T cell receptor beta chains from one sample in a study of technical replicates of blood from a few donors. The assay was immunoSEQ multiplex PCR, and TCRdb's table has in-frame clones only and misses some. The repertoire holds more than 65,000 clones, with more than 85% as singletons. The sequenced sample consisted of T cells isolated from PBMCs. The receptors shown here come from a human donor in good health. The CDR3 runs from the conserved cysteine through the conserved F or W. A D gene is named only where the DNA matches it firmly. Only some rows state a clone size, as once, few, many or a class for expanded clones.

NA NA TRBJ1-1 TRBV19 CASSSSSGVTEAFF TGTGCCAGTAGTTCTTCTTCAGGGGTCACTGAAGCTTTCTTT
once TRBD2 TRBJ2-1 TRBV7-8 CASSQGLAGYNEQFF TGTGCCAGCAGCCAGGGACTAGCGGGTTACAATGAGCAGTTCTTC
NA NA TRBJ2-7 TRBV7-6 CASSEDSRSPYEQYF TGTGCCAGCAGCGAGGACAGTCGGTCCCCCTACGAGCAGTACTTC
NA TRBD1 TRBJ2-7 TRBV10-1 CASSVGTGVYEQYF TGCGCCAGCAGTGTAGGGACAGGCGTGTACGAGCAGTACTTC
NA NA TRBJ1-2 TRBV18 CASSTHRDDYGYTF TGTGCCAGCTCCACCCACAGGGATGACTATGGCTACACCTTC
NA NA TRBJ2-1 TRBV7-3 CASSYGGAGNEQFF TGTGCCAGCAGCTATGGCGGGGCGGGGAATGAGCAGTTCTTC
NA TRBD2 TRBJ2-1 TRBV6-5 CASSRLAGLNEQFF TGTGCCAGCAGCCGACTAGCGGGACTTAATGAGCAGTTCTTC
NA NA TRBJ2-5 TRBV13 CASSLVRDSQETQYF TGTGCCAGCAGCTTAGTCCGGGACTCCCAAGAGACCCAGTACTTC
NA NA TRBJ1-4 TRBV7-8 CASSLLARERTEKLFF TGTGCCAGCAGCTTACTGGCTCGTGAGCGAACTGAAAAACTGTTTTTT
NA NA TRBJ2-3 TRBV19 CASSMRVTDTQYF TGTGCCAGTAGTATGAGGGTTACAGATACGCAGTATTTT
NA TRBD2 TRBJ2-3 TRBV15 CATQLAITDTQYF TGTGCCACCCAACTAGCGATCACAGATACGCAGTATTTT
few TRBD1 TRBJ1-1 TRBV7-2 CASSDREMMNTEAFF TGTGCCAGCAGCGACAGGGAGATGATGAACACTGAAGCTTTCTTT
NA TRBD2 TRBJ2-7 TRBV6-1 CASSAKAGVGYEQYF TGTGCCAGCAGTGCGAAGGCGGGAGTAGGGTACGAGCAGTACTTC
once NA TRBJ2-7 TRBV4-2 CASSQPGAPEQYF TGTGCCAGCAGCCAACCCGGAGCCCCCGAGCAGTACTTC
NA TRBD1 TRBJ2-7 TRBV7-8 CASSRQGEEQYF TGTGCCAGCAGCCGACAGGGCGAGGAGCAGTACTTC
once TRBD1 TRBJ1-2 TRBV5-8 CASSRLTGDGGYTF TGTGCCAGCAGCCGCCTTACAGGGGACGGCGGCTACACCTTC
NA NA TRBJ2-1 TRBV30 CACLKPSQTTYNEQFF TGTGCCTGCCTGAAGCCCTCTCAAACTACCTACAATGAGCAGTTCTTC
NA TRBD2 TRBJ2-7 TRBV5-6 CASSRGTSGYEQYF TGTGCCAGCAGCCGAGGGACTAGCGGCTACGAGCAGTACTTC
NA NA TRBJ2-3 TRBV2 CASRARLYDTQYF TGTGCCAGCAGAGCACGACTTTATGATACGCAGTATTTT
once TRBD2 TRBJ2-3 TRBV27 CASSLRTSGRTTDTQYF TGTGCCAGCAGTTTACGGACTAGCGGGAGAACCACAGATACGCAGTATTTT
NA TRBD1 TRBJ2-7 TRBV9 CASSVSGTGAYEQYF TGTGCCAGCAGCGTGTCGGGGACAGGGGCCTACGAGCAGTACTTC
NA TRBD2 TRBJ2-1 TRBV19 CASSPYRLSGAYNEQFF TGTGCCAGTAGTCCCTACCGACTAAGCGGGGCCTACAATGAGCAGTTCTTC
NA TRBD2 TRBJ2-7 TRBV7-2 CASSAGLAGVEQYF TGTGCCAGCAGCGCTGGACTAGCGGGAGTCGAGCAGTACTTC
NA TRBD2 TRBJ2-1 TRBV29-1 CSVEDRVGLAVGDEQFF TGCAGCGTTGAAGATCGAGTTGGGCTAGCGGTAGGAGATGAGCAGTTCTTC
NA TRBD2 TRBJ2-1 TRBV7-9 CASSSGGPSYNEQFF TGTGCCAGCAGCTCGGGAGGGCCATCCTACAATGAGCAGTTCTTC
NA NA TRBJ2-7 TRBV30 CAWSVGVGGYEQYF TGTGCCTGGAGTGTAGGGGTGGGGGGATACGAGCAGTACTTC
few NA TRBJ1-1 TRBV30 CAWSAGPGWAFF TGTGCCTGGAGCGCGGGGCCGGGTTGGGCTTTCTTT
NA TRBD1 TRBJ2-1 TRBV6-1 CASSVLGQGIWGEQFF TGTGCCAGCAGTGTCTTGGGACAGGGGATTTGGGGTGAGCAGTTCTTC
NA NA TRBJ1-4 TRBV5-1 CASSGRGSAEKLFF TGCGCCAGCAGCGGAAGAGGATCGGCTGAAAAACTGTTTTTT
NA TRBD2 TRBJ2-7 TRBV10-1 CASNKASGSYEQYF TGCGCCAGCAATAAGGCTAGCGGGTCCTACGAGCAGTACTTC
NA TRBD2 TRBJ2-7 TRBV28 CASEGLAGDEQYF TGTGCCAGCGAGGGACTAGCGGGAGACGAGCAGTACTTC
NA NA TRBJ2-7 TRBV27 CASSFSGKTHEQYF TGTGCCAGCAGTTTTTCGGGGAAAACTCACGAGCAGTACTTC
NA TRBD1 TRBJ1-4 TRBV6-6 CASSKDRDLEKLFF TGTGCCAGCAGTAAGGACAGGGATTTGGAAAAACTGTTTTTT
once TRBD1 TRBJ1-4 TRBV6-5 CASRGTGRTNEKLFF TGTGCCAGCAGGGGGACAGGGAGGACTAATGAAAAACTGTTTTTT
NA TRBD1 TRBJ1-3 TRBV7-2 CASSFGTGKGNTIYF TGTGCCAGCAGCTTTGGGACAGGGAAAGGAAACACCATATATTTT
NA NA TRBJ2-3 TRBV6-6 CASIRRSGPDTQYF TGTGCCAGCATTAGGAGGTCGGGCCCAGATACGCAGTATTTT
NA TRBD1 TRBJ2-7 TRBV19 CASTQTGESYEQYF TGTGCCAGTACCCAGACAGGGGAGAGCTACGAGCAGTACTTC
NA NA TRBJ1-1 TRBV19 CASSMQGKAEAFF TGTGCCAGTAGTATGCAGGGGAAGGCTGAAGCTTTCTTT
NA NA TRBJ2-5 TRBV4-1 CASSQVLLRNFSQETQYF TGCGCCAGCAGCCAAGTTCTTCTGCGGAACTTCAGTCAAGAGACCCAGTACTTC
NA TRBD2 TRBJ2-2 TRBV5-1 CASRRTSGNSEGTGELFF TGCGCCAGCAGGAGGACTAGCGGGAATTCTGAAGGCACCGGGGAGCTGTTTTTT
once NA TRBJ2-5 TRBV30 CAWSRRLEETQYF TGTGCCTGGAGTCGGCGCCTAGAAGAGACCCAGTACTTC
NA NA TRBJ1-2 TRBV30 CAWSVHRDGYTF TGTGCCTGGAGTGTTCATCGGGATGGCTACACCTTC
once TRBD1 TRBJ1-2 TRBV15 CATSREGQSNYGYTF TGTGCCACCAGCAGAGAGGGACAGTCTAACTATGGCTACACCTTC
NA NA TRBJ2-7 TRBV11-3 CASSLVRGADEQYF TGTGCCAGCAGCTTAGTTCGGGGGGCAGACGAGCAGTACTTC
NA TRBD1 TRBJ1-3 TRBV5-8 CASSLGDRVGRLYF TGTGCCAGCAGCTTGGGGGACAGGGTTGGCCGACTATATTTT
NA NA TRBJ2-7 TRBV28 CASTLSRDYEQYF TGTGCCAGCACCTTGTCGAGGGACTACGAGCAGTACTTC
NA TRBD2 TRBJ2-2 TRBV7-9 CASSWGLVPTGELFF TGTGCCAGCAGCTGGGGACTAGTTCCCACCGGGGAGCTGTTTTTT
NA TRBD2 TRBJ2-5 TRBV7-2 CASSLAAGVETQYF TGTGCCAGCAGCTTAGCAGCGGGAGTGGAGACCCAGTACTTC
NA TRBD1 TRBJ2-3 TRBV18 CASSPQGEDTQYF TGTGCCAGCTCACCTCAGGGGGAGGATACGCAGTATTTT
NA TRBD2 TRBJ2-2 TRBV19 CASSTYGTSGTGELFF TGTGCCAGTAGTACCTACGGGACTAGCGGCACCGGGGAGCTGTTTTTT
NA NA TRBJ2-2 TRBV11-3 CASSLNRGLTGELFF TGTGCCAGCAGCTTAAATAGGGGGTTAACCGGGGAGCTGTTTTTT
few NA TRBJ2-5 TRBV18 CASSPPPRGGETQYF TGTGCCAGCTCACCACCGCCCAGGGGTGGAGAGACCCAGTACTTC
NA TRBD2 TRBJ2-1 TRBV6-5 CASSTSGPLNEQFF TGTGCCAGCAGTACTAGCGGACCACTCAATGAGCAGTTCTTC
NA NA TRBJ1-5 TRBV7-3 CASSLSRDQPQHF TGTGCCAGCAGCTTATCACGGGATCAGCCCCAGCATTTT